The 18 T cell receptor beta chains listed next were all sequenced from one sample in a study of shared clonotypes between healthy human individuals. Sequencing was performed with immunoSEQ multiplex PCR; in TCRdb, only in-frame clones are kept and a portion is missing. Counted here are around 600,000 clones, roughly 98% occurring once; the ten biggest clones make up more than 0.3%. Naive CD8 isolation took CD45RO-negative cells positively selected for CCR7 and excluded terminally differentiated effector memory CD45RA+ cells. Specimen: naive CD8+ T cells sorted from blood. Receptors originate from a man aged 25-45 years in good health.

The rearrangement uses TRBV29-1 and TRBJ2-7; tentatively, D is TRBD1 or TRBD2 (5 bases each). The CDR3 is 14 amino acids. Deletions cut 4 bases from V and 1 base from J, with 14 bases between. Germline V gives CDR1 SQVTM, CDR2 ANQGSEA. CDR3 nucleotide sequence: TGCAGCGTTGCGGGGCAGGGCTATTCCTACGAGCAGTACTTC. Translated: CSVAGQGYSYEQYF.

The V and J genes are TRBV11-2 and TRBJ2-1; tentative D call: TRBD2 (6 bases). CDR1 and CDR2 from the germline V gene are SGHAT and FQNNGV. CDR3 size: 15 residues. V shed 1 base and J shed 5 bases, with 12 bases lying between them. The CDR3 region is CASSLGSGLHNEQFF. As DNA, the CDR3 is TGTGCCAGCAGCTTAGGATCGGGACTTCACAATGAGCAGTTCTTC.

This clone appeared once. The chain uses TRBV7-6 and TRBJ2-1, with D perhaps matching TRBD2 (7 bases). The V end lost 5 bases, the J end lost 6 bases, and 20 bases lay between the germline ends. In germline, CDR1 is SGHVS, CDR2 FNYEAQ. The CDR3 is 16 amino acids. The CDR3 nucleotides read TGTGCCAGCAGCGCGACGGGACTAAAGGGGGGCAATGAGCAGTTCTTC. It yields the protein CASSATGLKGGNEQFF.

The chain carries TRBV7-9 and TRBJ2-7; a possible D gene is TRBD2 (6 bases). The CDR3 length is 15 residues. Trimming cost V 3 bases and J 4 bases, with 16 bases left between them. Germline loops: CDR1 SEHNR, CDR2 FQNEAQ (reference sequence). Written as DNA, the CDR3 is TGTGCCAGCAGCTTCCGGACGGGAGTTGTTTACGAGCAGTACTTC. It specifies CASSFRTGVVYEQYF.

This clone was detected once. The chain links TRBV7-9 to TRBJ2-3; D gene ambiguous. The CDR3 is made up of 11 amino acids. V lost 5 bases and J lost 6, with 6 bases in between. In germline, CDR1 is SEHNR, CDR2 FQNEAQ (reference sequence). Here the CDR3 reads CASSSSDTQYF. In DNA form, the CDR3 reads TGTGCCAGCAGCAGCAGTGATACGCAGTATTTT.

This chain connects TRBV6-4 to TRBJ2-3; D is possibly TRBD2 (6 bases). The CDR3 is 14 amino acids. Trimming took 2 bases from V and 3 from J, leaving 9 bases between them. CDR1 MRHNA and CDR2 SNTAGT come from the germline V gene. CDR3 loop: CASSDGRGTDTQYF. The CDR3 coding sequence is TGTGCCAGCAGTGACGGCCGGGGGACAGATACGCAGTATTTT.

The V and J genes are TRBV7-8 and TRBJ1-5; D is ambiguous. V was pared by 4 bases and J by 1 base, with 8 bases between. This CDR3 has 14 amino acids. Germline V lookup: CDR1 SGHVS, CDR2 FQNEAQ. CDR3: CASSSEVSNQPQHF. Here the CDR3 DNA reads TGTGCCAGCAGCTCAGAGGTGAGCAATCAGCCCCAGCATTTT. The whole variable domain, filled in from reference TRBV7-8 and TRBJ1-5, reads GAGVSQSPRYKVAKRGQDVALRCDPISGHVSLFWYQQALGQGPEFLTYFQNEAQLDKSGLPSDRFFAERPEGSVSTLKIQRTQQEDSAVYLCASSSEVSNQPQHFGDGTRLSIL.

CDR3 in amino acids: CAWSVLTSWTGTYEQYF. The DNA for the CDR3 is TGTGCCTGGAGTGTACTCACGTCCTGGACAGGGACCTACGAGCAGTACTTC. The rearrangement links TRBV30 to TRBJ2-7, with 8 bases matching TRBD1. The CDR3 contains 17 residues. CDR1 and CDR2 from the germline V gene are GTSNPN and SVGIG (reference sequence). V gave up 0 bases and J gave up 2 bases; unmatched junction bases: 12.

The chain recombines TRBV5-8 with TRBJ2-7; 11 bases are shared with TRBD1. The V gene's germline CDR1 is SGHTS and CDR2 YDEGEE. The CDR3 totals 15 residues. Germline trimming cut 5 bases from V and 1 base from J; bases unmatched to any gene: 5. DNA of the CDR3: TGTGCCAGCAGGGACAGGGGGCTCGGATCCTACGAGCAGTACTTC. Encoded protein: CASRDRGLGSYEQYF.

The gene calls are TRBV4-1 and TRBJ2-7, with TRBD2 matching over 8 bases. Germline V gene data show CDR1 as MGHRA and CDR2 as YSYEKL. With 0 bases clipped from V and 0 bases from J, the junction kept 4 bases outside the gene matches. The CDR3 sequence is 16 residues long. This CDR3 is CASSQDLGTSSYEQYF. The CDR3, as DNA: TGCGCCAGCAGCCAAGATCTTGGGACTAGCTCCTACGAGCAGTACTTC.

J is TRBJ2-7 and V is TRBV5-4, with 7 bases aligning to TRBD1. The CDR3 has 14 residues. Germline V gene lookup returns CDR1 SGHNT and CDR2 YYREEE (reference sequence). Trimming took 1 base from V and 2 from J; bases not matched to a gene: 3. CDR3 region: CASSLTGATYEQYF. As DNA, the CDR3 is TGTGCCAGCAGCTTGACAGGGGCAACCTACGAGCAGTACTTC.

In regard to this clone: Other nucleotide sequences from this sample produce the same CDR3. The genes are TRBV10-3 and TRBJ2-1; 11 bases are shared with TRBD2. The junction had 5 bases not matched to a gene; V was cut back by 3 bases and J by 4 bases. The germline V gene encodes CDR1 ENHRY and CDR2 SYGVKD. The CDR3 is 16 amino acids. The chain's CDR3 is CAISESGLAVYNEQFF. The CDR3 nucleotides read TGTGCCATCAGTGAATCGGGACTAGCGGTATACAATGAGCAGTTCTTC.

The chain has TRBV5-4 and TRBJ1-1, with 9 bases matching TRBD1. CDR1 SGHNT and CDR2 YYREEE come from the germline V gene (reference sequence). Trimming removed 4 bases from V and 5 bases from J; junction bases left unmatched: 9. The CDR3 runs to 15 residues. The CDR3 DNA follows: TGTGCCAGCAGCCCTCGGACAGGGGCCCCAACTGAAGCTTTCTTT. Encoded protein: CASSPRTGAPTEAFF.

As to this clone: The sample has other DNA sequences that encode this CDR3 too. The rearrangement links TRBV4-1 to TRBJ2-7; a possible D gene is TRBD1 (5 bases). Germline lookup yields CDR1 MGHRA and CDR2 YSYEKL. The V gene lost 1 base and the J gene lost 2 bases, with 6 bases spanning the gap. The CDR3 covers 13 residues. The CDR3: CASSQVGAYEQYF. In nucleotides, the CDR3 is TGCGCCAGCAGCCAAGTAGGGGCCTACGAGCAGTACTTC.

The CDR3 reads CASSSSTGPNTEAFF. As DNA, the CDR3 is TGTGCCAGCAGCTCCTCGACAGGGCCAAACACTGAAGCTTTCTTT. The chain has TRBV7-9 and TRBJ1-1, with TRBD1 matching over 7 bases. This CDR3 is 15 amino acids long. J gave up 2 bases and V 4 bases, and 7 bases lay outside the gene matches. CDR1 and CDR2 from the germline V gene are SEHNR and FQNEAQ (reference sequence).

The chain joins TRBV4-1 to TRBJ2-7; D may be TRBD2 (5 bases). This CDR3 comprises 16 residues. Germline V gene data show CDR1 as MGHRA and CDR2 as YSYEKL. The ends were cut back, 4 bases at V and 1 base at J, with 17 bases in the middle. CDR3 region: CASSLLSGRESYEQYF. The CDR3 coding sequence is TGCGCCAGCAGCCTGTTGAGCGGCAGAGAGTCCTACGAGCAGTACTTC.

The chain couples TRBV7-2 to TRBJ2-1; D is unresolved. The CDR3 runs to 14 residues. Trimming removed 5 bases from V and 0 bases from J, with 8 bases in between. The V gene's germline CDR1 is SGHTA and CDR2 FQGNSA. The CDR3 nucleotides read TGTGCCAGCAGCATAGTAGGCTCCTACAATGAGCAGTTCTTC. It translates to CASSIVGSYNEQFF.

V gene TRBV14 combines with J gene TRBJ2-1; TRBD2 is a possible D gene (5 bases). The V end lost 4 bases, the J end lost 6 bases, and 13 bases lay between the germline ends. The CDR3 is 14 residues long. CDR1 and CDR2 (germline): SGHDN, FVKESK. The CDR3 here is CASSPREAVNEQFF. The CDR3 DNA reads as TGTGCCAGCAGCCCCCGCGAAGCGGTCAATGAGCAGTTCTTC. The entire variable domain, with the rest obtained from reference TRBV14 and TRBJ2-1, is as follows: EAGVTQFPSHSVIEKGQTVTLRCDPISGHDNLYWYRRVMGKEIKFLLHFVKESKQDESGMPNNRFLAERTGGTYSTLKVQPAELEDSGVYFCASSPREAVNEQFFGPGTRLTVL.